The 11 T cell receptor beta chains below all came from one sample that was sequenced in a study of shared clonotypes between healthy human individuals (dated by TCRdb to the early 2020s). Receptor amplification or capture employed the immunoSEQ multiplex PCR assay. TCRdb obtained this table from immuneACCESS and retained in-frame rearrangements with V and J assigned. These tables miss some clones; where compared with another copy, unresolved V genes account for less than half of the shortfall, and the remainder is unexplained. This sample holds about 500,000 clones; approximately 80% were observed only once. About 12% of the sample belongs to the ten largest clones. Sample: PBMCs. The source of these receptors is a woman aged 40 to 55 in good health. Some clones in this sample may be carry-over from other donors' samples.

This chain uses TRBV5-5 with TRBJ2-4; 7 bases line up with TRBD1. Germline loops: CDR1 SGHKS, CDR2 YYEKEE (reference sequence). V lost 1 base to trimming and J lost 11 bases; unmatched junction nucleotides: 3. The CDR3 spans 12 residues. The CDR3 nucleotides read TGTGCCAGCAGCTTGCTAGACAGGGTTCAGTACTTC. It is translated as CASSLLDRVQYF.

The rearrangement joins TRBV6-1 to TRBJ2-7, with D possibly TRBD1 on 5 matching bases. With the DNA end fitting TRBJ2-5 better, the J assignment may be wrong. There are 14 residues in the CDR3. Germline assignment: CDR1 MNHNS and CDR2 SASEGT. Here the CDR3 reads CASSEVWGPETQYF. The CDR3 nucleotides read TGTGCCAGCAGTGAAGTCTGGGGCCCAGAGACCCAGTACTTC.

As concerns this clone: The sample has other DNA sequences that encode this CDR3 too. The chain joins TRBV9 to TRBJ2-1, with D maybe TRBD1 (5 bases). The CDR3 has 15 residues. Per germline, CDR1 SGDLS and CDR2 YYNGEE. V was pared by 2 bases and J by 3 bases, with 12 bases between. The CDR3: CASSVLPGNYNEQFF. CDR3 bases: TGTGCCAGCAGCGTCCTCCCAGGGAACTACAATGAGCAGTTCTTC. Variable domain in full (rest from reference TRBV9 and TRBJ2-1): DSGVTQTPKHLITATGQRVTLRCSPRSGDLSVYWYQQSLDQGLQFLIQYYNGEERAKGNILERFSAQQFPDLHSELNLSSLELGDSALYFCASSVLPGNYNEQFFGPGTRLTVL.

This clone came up once. It is likely a read error: a sequence one base away is far more abundant. Other DNA variants within this sample encode the same CDR3. The chain employs TRBV5-1 and TRBJ1-1; D is unclear. Deletions cut 0 bases from V and 6 bases from J, with 9 bases between. Germline loops: CDR1 SGHRS, CDR2 YFSETQ. The CDR3 spans 13 residues. As DNA, the CDR3 is TGCGCCAGCAGCTTGGAGGGAACTCCTGAAGCTTTCTTT. It encodes CASSLEGTPEAFF.

This clone came up a few times. Other DNA sequences of this sample code for an identical CDR3. J is TRBJ1-2 and V is TRBV30, with 7 nucleotides matching TRBD1. The CDR3 consists of 12 residues. CDR1 is GTSNPN, CDR2 SVGIG, per germline (reference sequence). Trimming at V came to 4 bases and at J to 4 bases, leaving 3 bases not matched to a gene. The CDR3 spells CAWTRGAYGYTF. CDR3 sequence (DNA): TGTGCCTGGACCAGGGGGGCCTATGGCTACACCTTC. The whole variable domain, filled in from reference TRBV30 and TRBJ1-2, reads SQTIHQWPATLVQPVGSPLSLECTVEGTSNPNLYWYRQAAGRGLQLLFYSVGIGQISSEVPQNLSASRPQDRQFILSSKKLLLSDSGFYLCAWTRGAYGYTFGSGTRLTVV.

The V and J genes are TRBV19 and TRBJ2-2; 10 bases are a match to TRBD1. The CDR3 has 17 residues. The junction had 6 bases not matched to a gene; V was cut back by 2 bases and J by 3 bases. The germline V gene has CDR1 LNHDA and CDR2 SQIVND (reference sequence). The CDR3 sequence is CASSIPGQGTDTGELFF. The DNA of the CDR3 is TGTGCCAGTAGTATACCGGGACAGGGGACGGACACCGGGGAGCTGTTTTTT.

In the case of this clone: It differs at one base from a far larger clone, so likely a read error. At the DNA level, this CDR3 is encoded by other sequences in the same sample as well. The chain is built from TRBV7-9 and TRBJ2-7; 8 bases line up with TRBD1. This CDR3 has 19 amino acids. Germline V gene data show CDR1 as SEHNR and CDR2 as FQNEAQ (reference sequence). CDR3 amino acids: CASSLAVRTGGLGSYERYF. The CDR3 region has the DNA TGTGCCAGCAGCTTAGCGGTGAGAACAGGGGGACTGGGGTCCTACGAGCGGTACTTC.

This clone was recorded many times. At the DNA level, this CDR3 is encoded by other sequences in the same sample as well. This sequence joins TRBV11-2 and TRBJ1-1; D unresolved. The CDR3 extends over 13 amino acids. V was shortened by 6 bases and J by 1 base, with 9 bases between the two germline ends. Per germline, CDR1 SGHAT and CDR2 FQNNGV. This chain's CDR3 is CASSQRENTEAFF. DNA for the CDR3: TGTGCCAGCAGTCAAAGGGAGAACACTGAAGCTTTCTTT.

The table lists this clone with a count of one. The chain employs TRBV7-8 and TRBJ2-5; D call uncertain. The end of the DNA fits TRBJ2-7 better, so the J call may be wrong. CDR3 length equals 16 residues. Germline CDR1 and CDR2: SGHVS and FQNEAQ. Here the CDR3 DNA reads TGTGCCAGCAGCTTAGCATTGCCAGGACCTCCCTACGAGCAGTACTTC. This encodes CASSLALPGPPYEQYF.

This clone appeared a single time. This chain uses TRBV4-1 with TRBJ2-2; D gene unclear. The CDR3 runs to 14 residues. Germline V gives CDR1 MGHRA, CDR2 YSYEKL. V lost 4 bases, J lost 6 bases, and 12 bases lay in between. CDR3: CASSRPARSGELFF. Here the CDR3 DNA reads TGCGCCAGCAGCCGCCCGGCCAGGTCCGGGGAGCTGTTTTTT.

The chain combines TRBV18 with TRBJ1-3; no reliable D call. CDR3 size: 16 residues. The germline V gene has CDR1 KGHSH and CDR2 LQKENI. V gave up 2 bases and J gave up 0 bases, with 11 bases separating them. The CDR3 here is CASSPSSPASGNTIYF. CDR3 DNA: TGTGCCAGCTCACCATCCTCTCCGGCCTCTGGAAACACCATATATTTT.